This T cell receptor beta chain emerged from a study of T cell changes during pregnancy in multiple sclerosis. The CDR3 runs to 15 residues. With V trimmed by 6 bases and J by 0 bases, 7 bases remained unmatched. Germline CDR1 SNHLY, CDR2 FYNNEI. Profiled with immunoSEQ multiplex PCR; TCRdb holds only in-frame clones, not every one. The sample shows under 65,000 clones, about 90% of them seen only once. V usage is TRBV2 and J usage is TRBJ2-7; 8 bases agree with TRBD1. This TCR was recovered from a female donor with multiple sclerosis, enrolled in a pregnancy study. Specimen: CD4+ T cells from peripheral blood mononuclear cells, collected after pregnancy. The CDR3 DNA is TGTGCCAGCAGACAGGGGGACAGTAGCTCCTACGAGCAGTACTTC. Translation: CASRQGDSSSYEQYF.